This passage covers 3 T cell receptor beta chains from one sample sequenced in a study of cytomegalovirus exposure and HLA in healthy donors. The PCR had 60 Vbeta and 13 Jbeta primers. Using immunoSEQ multiplex PCR, the repertoire was profiled, and TCRdb retains in-frame clones only, with some absent. Here the sample spans under 70,000 clones, approximately 70% being singletons. The sequenced material came from PBMCs. The source of these receptors is a woman between 55 and 75 years old in good health and CMV-seropositive.

As to this clone: This probably arose from a read error, given a far larger clone one base away. V usage is TRBV5-5 and J usage is TRBJ1-1, with 7 nucleotides matching TRBD1. Germline V gene data show CDR1 as SGHKS and CDR2 as YYEKEE (reference sequence). With 1 base clipped from V and 5 bases from J, the junction kept 5 bases outside the gene matches. The CDR3 consists of 14 residues. The CDR3 region is CASSLQGERTEAFF. The DNA for the CDR3 is TGTGCCAGCAGCTTGCAGGGGGAGCGGACTGAAGCTTTCTTT.

This clone was seen once. The CDR3 nucleotides are TGTGCCAGCAGCTTGGCAGGGCAGGGTGGAAACACCATATATTTT. Encoded protein: CASSLAGQGGNTIYF. The gene calls are TRBV5-4 and TRBJ1-3; weak D call: TRBD1 (5 bases). Germline values: CDR1 SGHNT, CDR2 YYREEE (reference sequence). The CDR3 is 15 residues long. V lost 0 bases and J lost 3, with 10 bases in between.

The chain joins TRBV28 to TRBJ1-1, with D unclear. The germline V and J ends were trimmed by 6 bases and 8 bases, with 10 bases remaining between them. The CDR3 contains 11 residues. Germline V lookup: CDR1 MDHEN, CDR2 SYDVKM. The CDR3: CASRFRWEAFF. The CDR3 nucleotides read TGTGCCAGCAGGTTTAGATGGGAAGCTTTCTTT.